This paragraph reports one T cell receptor beta chain. Its target is not known. The read ends 3 residues early relative to the CDR3; the germline J gene fills the gap. Some clones are missing from TCRdb's copy, which holds only in-frame ones; the method was immunoSEQ multiplex PCR. The sample's table shows fewer than 55,000 clones. The length of the CDR3 is 15 residues. Germline CDR1 is LNHDA and CDR2 is SQIVND (reference sequence). V dropped 6 bases and J dropped 1; count of bases not matched to a gene: 8. This sample was included in a study of Tregs in tolerant kidney transplant recipients. Notes on the study in general: This study did not directly address biological reproducibility. Tregs expanded with activated donor B cells seemed most donor-specific.

Unstimulated Tregs (CD4+CD25+CD127-) and CD4+CD25- non-Tregs were sorted from PBMCs. Here the sequenced sample was CD4+ T cells from blood, taken before the transplant. This TCR was sampled from a human donor who received a combined kidney and bone marrow transplant. The chain recombines TRBV19 with TRBJ1-1; 7 bases are a match to TRBD1. The CDR3 here is CASRVNRGQNTEAFF. CDR3 DNA, as far as it was read: TGTGCCAGTAGGGTAAACAGGGGCCAGAACACTGAA.